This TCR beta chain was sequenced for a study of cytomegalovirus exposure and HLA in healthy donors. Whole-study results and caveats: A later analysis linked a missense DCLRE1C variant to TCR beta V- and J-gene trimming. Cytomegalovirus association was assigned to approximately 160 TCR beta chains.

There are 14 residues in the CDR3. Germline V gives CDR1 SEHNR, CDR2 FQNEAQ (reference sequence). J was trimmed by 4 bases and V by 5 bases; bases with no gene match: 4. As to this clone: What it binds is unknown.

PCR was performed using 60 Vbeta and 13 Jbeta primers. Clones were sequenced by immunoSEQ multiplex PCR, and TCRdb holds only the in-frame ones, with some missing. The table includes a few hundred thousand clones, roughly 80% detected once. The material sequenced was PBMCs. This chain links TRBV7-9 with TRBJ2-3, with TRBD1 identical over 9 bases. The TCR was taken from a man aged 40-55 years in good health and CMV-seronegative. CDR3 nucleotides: TGTGCCAGCAGCCGGGACAGGGCGGCAGATACGCAGTATTTT. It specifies CASSRDRAADTQYF.